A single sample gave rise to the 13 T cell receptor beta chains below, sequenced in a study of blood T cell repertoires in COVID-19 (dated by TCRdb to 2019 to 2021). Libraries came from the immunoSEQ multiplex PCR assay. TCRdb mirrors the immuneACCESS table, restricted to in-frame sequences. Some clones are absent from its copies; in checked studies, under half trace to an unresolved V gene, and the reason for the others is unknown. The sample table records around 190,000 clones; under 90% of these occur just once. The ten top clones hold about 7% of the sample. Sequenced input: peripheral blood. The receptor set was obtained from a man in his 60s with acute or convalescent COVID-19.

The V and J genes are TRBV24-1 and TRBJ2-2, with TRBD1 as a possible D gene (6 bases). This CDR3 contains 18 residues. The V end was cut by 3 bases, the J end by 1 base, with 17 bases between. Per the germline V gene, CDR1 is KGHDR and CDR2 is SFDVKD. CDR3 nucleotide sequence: TGTGCCACCAGTGATCCAAGAGGGGGATCGGGGAACACCGGGGAGCTGTTTTTT. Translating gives CATSDPRGGSGNTGELFF.

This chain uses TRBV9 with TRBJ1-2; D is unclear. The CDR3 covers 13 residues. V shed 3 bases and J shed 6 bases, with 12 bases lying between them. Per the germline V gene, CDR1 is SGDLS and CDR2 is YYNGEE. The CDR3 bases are TGTGCCAGCAGCGCCAATGCAGCGGATGGCTACACCTTC. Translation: CASSANAADGYTF.

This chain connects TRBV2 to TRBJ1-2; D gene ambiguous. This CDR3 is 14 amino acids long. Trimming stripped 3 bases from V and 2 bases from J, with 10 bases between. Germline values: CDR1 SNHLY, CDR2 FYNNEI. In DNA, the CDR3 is TGTGCCAGCAGTGAGTCTGGCAGAAACTATGGCTACACCTTC. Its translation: CASSESGRNYGYTF.

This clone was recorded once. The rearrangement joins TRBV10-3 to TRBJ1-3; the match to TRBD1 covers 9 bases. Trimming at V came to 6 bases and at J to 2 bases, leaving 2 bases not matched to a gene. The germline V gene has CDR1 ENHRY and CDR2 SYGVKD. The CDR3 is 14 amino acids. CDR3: CAIRDRGTGNTIYF. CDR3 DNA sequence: TGTGCCATCAGAGACAGGGGGACTGGAAACACCATATATTTT.

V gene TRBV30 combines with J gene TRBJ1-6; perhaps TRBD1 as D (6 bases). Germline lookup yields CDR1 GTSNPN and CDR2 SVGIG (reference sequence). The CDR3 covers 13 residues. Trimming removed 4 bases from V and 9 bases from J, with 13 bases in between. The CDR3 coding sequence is TGTGCCTGGATTGGGCAGGGGAGTTCACCCCTCCACTTT. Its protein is CAWIGQGSSPLHF.

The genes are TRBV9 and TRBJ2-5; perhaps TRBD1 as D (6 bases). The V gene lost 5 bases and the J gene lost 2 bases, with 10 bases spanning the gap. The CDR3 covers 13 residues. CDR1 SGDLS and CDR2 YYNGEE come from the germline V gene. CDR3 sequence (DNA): TGTGCCAGCAGTGACGGACAGCAAGAGACCCAGTACTTC. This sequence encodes CASSDGQQETQYF.

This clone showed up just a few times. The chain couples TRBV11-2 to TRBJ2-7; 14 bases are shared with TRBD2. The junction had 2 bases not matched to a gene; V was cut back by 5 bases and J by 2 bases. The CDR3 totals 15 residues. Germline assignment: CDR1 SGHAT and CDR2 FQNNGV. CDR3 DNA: TGTGCCAGCAGCCAGACTAGCGGGAGGGCCTACGAGCAGTACTTC. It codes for CASSQTSGRAYEQYF. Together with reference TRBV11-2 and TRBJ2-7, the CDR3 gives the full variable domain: EAGVAQSPRYKIIEKRQSVAFWCNPISGHATLYWYQQILGQGPKLLIQFQNNGVVDDSQLPKDRFSAERLKGVDSTLKIQPAKLEDSAVYLCASSQTSGRAYEQYFGPGTRLTVT.

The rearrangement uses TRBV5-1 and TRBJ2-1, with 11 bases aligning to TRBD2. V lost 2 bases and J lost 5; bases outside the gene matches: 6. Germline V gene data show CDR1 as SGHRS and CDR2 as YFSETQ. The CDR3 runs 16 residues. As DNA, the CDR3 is TGCGCCAGCAGCTTACCTAGCGGGAGGATTGACAATGAGCAGTTCTTC. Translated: CASSLPSGRIDNEQFF.

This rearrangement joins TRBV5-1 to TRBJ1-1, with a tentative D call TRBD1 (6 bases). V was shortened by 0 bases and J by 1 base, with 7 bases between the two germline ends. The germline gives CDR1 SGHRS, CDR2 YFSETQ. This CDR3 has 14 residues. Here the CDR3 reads CASSLGTANTEAFF. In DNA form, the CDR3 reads TGCGCCAGCAGCTTGGGGACAGCGAACACTGAAGCTTTCTTT.

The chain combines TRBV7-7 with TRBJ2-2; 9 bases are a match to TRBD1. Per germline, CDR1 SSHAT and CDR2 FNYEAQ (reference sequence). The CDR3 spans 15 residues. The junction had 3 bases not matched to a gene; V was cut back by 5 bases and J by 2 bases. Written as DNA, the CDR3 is TGTGCCAGCAGCCGGGGACAGGGAAACACCGGGGAGCTGTTTTTT. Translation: CASSRGQGNTGELFF.

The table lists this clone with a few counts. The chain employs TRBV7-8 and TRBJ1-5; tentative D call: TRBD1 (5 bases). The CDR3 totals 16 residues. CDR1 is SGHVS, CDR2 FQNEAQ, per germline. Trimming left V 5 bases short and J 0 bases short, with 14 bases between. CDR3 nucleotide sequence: TGTGCCAGCAGCCCGATGGACATTTATAGCAATCAGCCCCAGCATTTT. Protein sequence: CASSPMDIYSNQPQHF.

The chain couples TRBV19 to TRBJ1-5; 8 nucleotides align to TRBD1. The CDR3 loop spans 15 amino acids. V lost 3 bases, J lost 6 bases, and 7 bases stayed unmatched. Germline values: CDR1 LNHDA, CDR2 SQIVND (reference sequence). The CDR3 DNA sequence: TGTGCCAGTAGTATTTTCTCAGGGGGCGGTCAGCCCCAGCATTTT. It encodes CASSIFSGGGQPQHF.

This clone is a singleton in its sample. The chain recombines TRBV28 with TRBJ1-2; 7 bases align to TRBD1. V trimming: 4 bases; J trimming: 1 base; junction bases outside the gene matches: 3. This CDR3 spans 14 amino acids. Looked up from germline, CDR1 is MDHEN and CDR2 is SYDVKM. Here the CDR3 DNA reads TGTGCCAGCAGTTCAAACAGGGGTAACTATGGCTACACCTTC. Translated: CASSSNRGNYGYTF.